The entry below gives a single T cell receptor beta chain sequence along with its context. The data are from a study of cytomegalovirus exposure and HLA in healthy donors. The PCR had 60 Vbeta and 13 Jbeta primers. Produced via immunoSEQ multiplex PCR; TCRdb's table is partial and in-frame only. This repertoire comprises around 190,000 clones; its ten largest clones make up around 0.95%. V shed 0 bases and J 10 bases; nucleotides not matched to a gene: 12. The CDR3 is made up of 16 amino acids. Germline V gene lookup returns CDR1 LGHNA and CDR2 YNFKEQ. The sequenced material came from PBMCs. This receptor was taken from a woman in her thirties in good health and CMV-seropositive. This chain connects TRBV4-2 to TRBJ1-5, with 7 nucleotides matching TRBD1. The CDR3 loop reads CASSQDSDRMEGPQHF. The DNA for the CDR3 is TGTGCCAGCAGCCAAGATTCGGACAGGATGGAAGGCCCCCAGCATTTT.